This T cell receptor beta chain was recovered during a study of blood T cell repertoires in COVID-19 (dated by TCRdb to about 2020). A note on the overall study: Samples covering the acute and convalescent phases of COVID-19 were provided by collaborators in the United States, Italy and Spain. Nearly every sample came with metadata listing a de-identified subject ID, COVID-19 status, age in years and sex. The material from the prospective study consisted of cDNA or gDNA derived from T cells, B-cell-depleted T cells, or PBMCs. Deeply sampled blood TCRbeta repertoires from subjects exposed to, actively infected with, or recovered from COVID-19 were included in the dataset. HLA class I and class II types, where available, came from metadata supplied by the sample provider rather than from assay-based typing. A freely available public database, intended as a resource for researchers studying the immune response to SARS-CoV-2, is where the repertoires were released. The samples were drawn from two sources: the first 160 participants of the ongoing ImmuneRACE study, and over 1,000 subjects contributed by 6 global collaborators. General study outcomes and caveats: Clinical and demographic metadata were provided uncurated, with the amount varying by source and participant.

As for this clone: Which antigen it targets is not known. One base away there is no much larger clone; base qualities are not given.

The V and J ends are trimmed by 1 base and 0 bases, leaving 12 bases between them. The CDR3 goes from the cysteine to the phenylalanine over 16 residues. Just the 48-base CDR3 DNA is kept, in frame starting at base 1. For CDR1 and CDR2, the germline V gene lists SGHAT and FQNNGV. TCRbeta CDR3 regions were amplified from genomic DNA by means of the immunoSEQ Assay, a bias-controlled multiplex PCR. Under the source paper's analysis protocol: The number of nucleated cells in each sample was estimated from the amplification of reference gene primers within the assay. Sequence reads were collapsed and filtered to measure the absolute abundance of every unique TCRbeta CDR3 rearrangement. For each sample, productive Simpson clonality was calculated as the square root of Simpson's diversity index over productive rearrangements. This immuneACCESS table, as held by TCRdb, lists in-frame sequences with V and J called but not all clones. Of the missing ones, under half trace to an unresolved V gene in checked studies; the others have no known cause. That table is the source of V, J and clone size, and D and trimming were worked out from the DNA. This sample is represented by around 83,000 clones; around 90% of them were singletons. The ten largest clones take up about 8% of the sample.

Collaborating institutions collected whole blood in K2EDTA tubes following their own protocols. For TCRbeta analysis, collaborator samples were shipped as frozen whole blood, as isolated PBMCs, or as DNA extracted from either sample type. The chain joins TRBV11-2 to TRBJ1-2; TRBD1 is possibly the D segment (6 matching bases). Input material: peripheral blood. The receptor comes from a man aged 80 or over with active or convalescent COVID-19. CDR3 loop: CASSLGGTYANYGYTF. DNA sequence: TGTGCCAGCAGCTTAGGTGGGACATATGCTAACTATGGCTACACCTTC.